These T cell receptor beta chains were read from a single sample in a study of TIL therapy for anti-PD-1-resistant metastatic lung cancer. Only in-frame clones appear in the TCRdb table, and some are missing; sequencing was by immunoSEQ multiplex PCR. The sample lists approximately 60,000 clones; less than 85% were seen once. The material was blood, obtained at baseline. These receptors were collected from a person aged 25-85 years with non-small cell lung cancer. The CDR3 runs from the conserved cysteine through the conserved F or W. The order of the fields is V gene, CDR3 length, D gene, J gene, CDR3 DNA, CDR3 protein. D genes are given only for firm matches.

V: TRBV28
length: 12
D: -
J: TRBJ2-4
DNA: TGTGCCAGCAGCCTGGGGGAAAACATTCAGTACTTC
CDR3: CASSLGENIQYF

V: TRBV29-1
length: 13
D: -
J: TRBJ2-7
DNA: TGCAGCGTTGAACAGGGCGTCGGCTACGAGCAGTACTTC
CDR3: CSVEQGVGYEQYF

V: TRBV7-2
length: 14
D: -
J: TRBJ1-5
DNA: TGTGCCAGCAGCTTAGAGGGGGGCCGGAAGCCCCAGCATTTT
CDR3: CASSLEGGRKPQHF

V: TRBV5-1
length: 14
D: -
J: TRBJ2-7
DNA: TGCGCCAGCAGCTTGGGGACTGTGGCGACCGAGCAGTACTTC
CDR3: CASSLGTVATEQYF

V: TRBV18
length: 15
D: -
J: TRBJ1-4
DNA: TGTGCCAGCTCACCAGGCTCGGGGGGCAATGAAAAACTGTTTTTT
CDR3: CASSPGSGGNEKLFF

V: TRBV6-1
length: 14
D: -
J: TRBJ1-4
DNA: TGTGCCAGCAATGGGGGCGCAACTAATGAAAAACTGTTTTTT
CDR3: CASNGGATNEKLFF

V: TRBV29-1
length: 14
D: -
J: TRBJ2-7
DNA: TGCAGCGTTGAAATTGGTAGCGGAACCTACGAGCAGTACTTC
CDR3: CSVEIGSGTYEQYF

V: TRBV2
length: 18
D: TRBD2
J: TRBJ2-5
DNA: TGTGCCAGCAGCCTTCGATGGGGAGCGGGAGCTTCACAAGAGACCCAGTACTTC
CDR3: CASSLRWGAGASQETQYF

V: TRBV28
length: 14
D: TRBD2
J: TRBJ2-1
DNA: TGTGCCAGCAGGACTAGCGGATCCTACAATGAGCAGTTCTTC
CDR3: CASRTSGSYNEQFF

V: TRBV7-3
length: 13
D: -
J: TRBJ2-3
DNA: TGTGCCAGCAGCTCAAGGGGGACAGATACGCAGTATTTT
CDR3: CASSSRGTDTQYF

V: TRBV5-5
length: 15
D: -
J: TRBJ1-1
DNA: TGTGCCAGCAGCCTCAGACCCGGCTGGGACACTGAAGCTTTCTTT
CDR3: CASSLRPGWDTEAFF